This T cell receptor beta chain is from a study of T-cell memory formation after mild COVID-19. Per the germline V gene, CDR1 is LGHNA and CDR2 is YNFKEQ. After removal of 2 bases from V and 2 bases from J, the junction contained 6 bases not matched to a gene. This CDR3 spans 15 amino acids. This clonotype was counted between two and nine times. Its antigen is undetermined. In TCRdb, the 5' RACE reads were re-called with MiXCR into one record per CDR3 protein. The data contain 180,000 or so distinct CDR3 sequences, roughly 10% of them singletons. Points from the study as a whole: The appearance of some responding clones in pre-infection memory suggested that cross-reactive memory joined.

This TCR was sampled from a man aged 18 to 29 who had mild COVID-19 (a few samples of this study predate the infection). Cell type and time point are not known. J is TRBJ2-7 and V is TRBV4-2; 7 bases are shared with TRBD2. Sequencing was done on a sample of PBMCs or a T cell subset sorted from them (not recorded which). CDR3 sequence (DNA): TGTGCCAGCAGCCAACCGGGGGGTGGTACCTACGAGCAGTACTTC. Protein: CASSQPGGGTYEQYF.